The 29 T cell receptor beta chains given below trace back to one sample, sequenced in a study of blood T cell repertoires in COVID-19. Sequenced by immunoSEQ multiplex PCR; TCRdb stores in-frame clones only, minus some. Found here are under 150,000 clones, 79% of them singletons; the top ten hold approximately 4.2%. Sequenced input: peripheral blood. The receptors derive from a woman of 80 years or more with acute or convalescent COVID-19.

The CDR3 loop is CASREGGAVEAFF. Here the CDR3 DNA reads TGTGCCAGCAGGGAGGGAGGGGCGGTTGAAGCTTTCTTT. The chain joins TRBV6-5 to TRBJ1-1, with D possibly matching TRBD1 (5 bases). The length of the CDR3 is 13 residues. With 6 bases removed from V and 7 bases from J, the gap between germline ends came to 15 bases. CDR1 and CDR2 from the germline V gene are MNHEY and SVGAGI.

The chain's CDR3 is CASSQGATAGSFQFF. CDR3 nucleotides: TGTGCCAGCAGCCAAGGGGCAACAGCCGGATCCTTCCAGTTCTTC. The chain couples TRBV3-1 (or the pseudogene TRBV3-2) to TRBJ2-1; the D is unclear. This CDR3 has 15 amino acids. Trimming took off 1 base at V and 13 bases at J, with 20 bases between the two ends. Germline assignment: CDR1 LGHDT and CDR2 YNNKEL (reference sequence).

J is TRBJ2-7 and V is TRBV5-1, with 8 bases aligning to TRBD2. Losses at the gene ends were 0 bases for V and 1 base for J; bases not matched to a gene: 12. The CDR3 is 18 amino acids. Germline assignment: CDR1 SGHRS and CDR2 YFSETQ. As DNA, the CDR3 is TGCGCCAGCAGCTTGGTAGTTCGGGGAACTAGCGGATCCTACGAGCAGTACTTC. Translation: CASSLVVRGTSGSYEQYF.

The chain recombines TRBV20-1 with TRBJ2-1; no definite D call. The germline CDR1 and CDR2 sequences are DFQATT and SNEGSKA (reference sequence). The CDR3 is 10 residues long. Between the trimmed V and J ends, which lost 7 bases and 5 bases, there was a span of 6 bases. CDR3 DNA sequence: TGCAGTGTGTATGACAATGAGCAGTTCTTC. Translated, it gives CSVYDNEQFF.

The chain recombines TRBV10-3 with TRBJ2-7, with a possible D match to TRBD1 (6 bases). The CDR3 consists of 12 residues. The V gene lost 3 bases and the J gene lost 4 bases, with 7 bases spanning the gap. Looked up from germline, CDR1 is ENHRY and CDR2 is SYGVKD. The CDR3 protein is CAISDQGYEQYF. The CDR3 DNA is TGTGCCATCAGTGATCAGGGGTACGAGCAGTACTTC.

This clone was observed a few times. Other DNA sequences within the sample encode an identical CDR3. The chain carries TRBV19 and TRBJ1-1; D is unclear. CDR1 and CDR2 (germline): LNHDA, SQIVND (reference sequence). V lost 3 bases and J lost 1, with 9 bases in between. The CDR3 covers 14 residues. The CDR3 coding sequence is TGTGCCAGTAGTATTGGGCCACGGAACACTGAAGCTTTCTTT. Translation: CASSIGPRNTEAFF.

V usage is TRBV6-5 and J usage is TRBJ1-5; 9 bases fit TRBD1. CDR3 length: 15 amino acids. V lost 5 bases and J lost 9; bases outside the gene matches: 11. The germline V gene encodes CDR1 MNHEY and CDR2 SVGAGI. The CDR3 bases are TGTGCCAGCAGTCCCTCGGACAGGGGAAGAGTGCCCCAGCATTTT. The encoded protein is CASSPSDRGRVPQHF.

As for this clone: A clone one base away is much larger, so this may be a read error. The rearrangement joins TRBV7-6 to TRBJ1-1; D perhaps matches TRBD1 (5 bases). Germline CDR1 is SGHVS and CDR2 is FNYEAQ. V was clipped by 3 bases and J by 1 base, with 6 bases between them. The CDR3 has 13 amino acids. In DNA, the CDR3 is TGTGCCAGCAGCTTGGACACGAACACTGAAGCTTTCTTT. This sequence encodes CASSLDTNTEAFF.

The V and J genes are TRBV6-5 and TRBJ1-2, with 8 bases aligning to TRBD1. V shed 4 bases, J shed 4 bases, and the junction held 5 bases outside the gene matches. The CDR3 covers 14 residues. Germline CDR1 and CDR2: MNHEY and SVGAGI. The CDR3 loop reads CASSLLDRAYGYTF. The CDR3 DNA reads TGTGCCAGCAGTTTATTGGACAGGGCCTATGGCTACACCTTC.

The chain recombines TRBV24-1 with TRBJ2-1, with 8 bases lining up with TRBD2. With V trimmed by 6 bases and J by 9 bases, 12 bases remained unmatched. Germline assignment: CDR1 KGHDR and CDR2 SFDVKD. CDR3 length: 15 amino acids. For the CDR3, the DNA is TGTGCCACCAGTATTTCTAGCGGGCTTCGACCTGAGCAGTTCTTC. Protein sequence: CATSISSGLRPEQFF.

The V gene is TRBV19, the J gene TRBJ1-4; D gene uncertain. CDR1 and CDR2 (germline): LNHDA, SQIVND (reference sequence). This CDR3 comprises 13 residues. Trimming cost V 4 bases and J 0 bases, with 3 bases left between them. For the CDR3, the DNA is TGTGCCAGTAGTACAACAACTAATGAAAAACTGTTTTTT. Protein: CASSTTTNEKLFF.

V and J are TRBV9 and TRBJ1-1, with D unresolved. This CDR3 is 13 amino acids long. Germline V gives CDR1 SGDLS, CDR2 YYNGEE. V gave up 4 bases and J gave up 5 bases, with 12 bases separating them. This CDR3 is CASSPSSRTEAFF. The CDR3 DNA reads TGTGCCAGCAGCCCGAGTTCCCGGACTGAAGCTTTCTTT. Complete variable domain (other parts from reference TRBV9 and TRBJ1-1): DSGVTQTPKHLITATGQRVTLRCSPRSGDLSVYWYQQSLDQGLQFLIQYYNGEERAKGNILERFSAQQFPDLHSELNLSSLELGDSALYFCASSPSSRTEAFFGQGTRLTVV.

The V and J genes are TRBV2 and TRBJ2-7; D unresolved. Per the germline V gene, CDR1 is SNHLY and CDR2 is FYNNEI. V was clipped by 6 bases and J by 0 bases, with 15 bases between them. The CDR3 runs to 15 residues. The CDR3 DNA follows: TGTGCCAGCAGCGGTCCCCTGAGGAGCTCCTACGAGCAGTACTTC. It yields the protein CASSGPLRSSYEQYF.

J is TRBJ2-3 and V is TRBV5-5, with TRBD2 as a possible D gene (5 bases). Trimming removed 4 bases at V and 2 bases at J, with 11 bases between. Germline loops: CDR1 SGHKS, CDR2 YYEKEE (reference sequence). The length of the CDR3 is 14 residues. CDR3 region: CASSASRATDTQYF. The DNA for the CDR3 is TGTGCCAGCAGCGCTAGCCGAGCCACAGATACGCAGTATTTT.

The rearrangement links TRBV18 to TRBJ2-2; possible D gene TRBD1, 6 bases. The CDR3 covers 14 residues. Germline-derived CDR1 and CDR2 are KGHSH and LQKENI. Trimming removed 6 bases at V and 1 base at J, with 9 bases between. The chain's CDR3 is CASSWTENTGELFF. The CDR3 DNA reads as TGTGCCAGCTCGTGGACAGAGAACACCGGGGAGCTGTTTTTT.

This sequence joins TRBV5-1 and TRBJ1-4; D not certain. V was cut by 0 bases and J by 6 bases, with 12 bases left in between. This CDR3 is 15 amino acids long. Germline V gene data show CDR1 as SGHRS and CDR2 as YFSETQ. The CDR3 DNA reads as TGCGCCAGCAGCTTGGCGGCCAGGAGGGATGAAAAACTGTTTTTT. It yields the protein CASSLAARRDEKLFF.

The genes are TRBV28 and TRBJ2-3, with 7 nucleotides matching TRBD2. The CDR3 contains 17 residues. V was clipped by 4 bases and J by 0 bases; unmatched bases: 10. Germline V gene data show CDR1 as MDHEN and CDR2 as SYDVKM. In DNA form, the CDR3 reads TGTGCCAGCAGTTCCCCCACTAGCGCCCAGAGCACAGATACGCAGTATTTT. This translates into CASSSPTSAQSTDTQYF.

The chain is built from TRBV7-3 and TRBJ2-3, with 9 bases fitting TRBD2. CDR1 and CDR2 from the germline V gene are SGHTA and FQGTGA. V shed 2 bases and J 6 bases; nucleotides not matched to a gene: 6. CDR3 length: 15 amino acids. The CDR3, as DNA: TGTGCCAGCAGCTTATTGGCGGGGGGGCCTGATACGCAGTATTTT. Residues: CASSLLAGGPDTQYF.

In DNA, the CDR3 is TGCGCCAGCAGCGTAGTCGCCAGGGGGCTTCTTGATGGCTACACCTTC. Its translation: CASSVVARGLLDGYTF. The V gene is TRBV5-1, the J gene TRBJ1-2; 8 bases map to TRBD1. There are 16 residues in the CDR3. With V trimmed by 4 bases and J by 6 bases, 14 bases remained unmatched. CDR1 is SGHRS, CDR2 YFSETQ, per germline. Looking up the rest from reference TRBV5-1 and TRBJ1-2 gives the full variable domain: KAGVTQTPRYLIKTRGQQVTLSCSPISGHRSVSWYQQTPGQGLQFLFEYFSETQRNKGNFPGRFSGRQFSNSRSEMNVSTLELGDSALYLCASSVVARGLLDGYTFGSGTRLTVV.

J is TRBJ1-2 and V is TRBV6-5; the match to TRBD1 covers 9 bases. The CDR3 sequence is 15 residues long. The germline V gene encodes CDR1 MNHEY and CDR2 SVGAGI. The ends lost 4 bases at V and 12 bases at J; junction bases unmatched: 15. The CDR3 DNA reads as TGTGCCAGCAGTTCATCCGGGACAGGGAACAACAAGAACACCTTC. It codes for CASSSSGTGNNKNTF.

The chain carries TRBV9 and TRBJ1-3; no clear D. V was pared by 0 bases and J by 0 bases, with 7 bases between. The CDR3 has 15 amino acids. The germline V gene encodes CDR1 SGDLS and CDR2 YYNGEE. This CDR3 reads CASSVGGISGNTIYF. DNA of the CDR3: TGTGCCAGCAGCGTAGGAGGGATCTCTGGAAACACCATATATTTT.

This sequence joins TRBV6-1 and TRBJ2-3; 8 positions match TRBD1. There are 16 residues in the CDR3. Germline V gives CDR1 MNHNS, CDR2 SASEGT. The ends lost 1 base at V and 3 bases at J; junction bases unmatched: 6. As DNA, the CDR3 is TGTGCCAGCAGTGAAGTATACAGGGGGAATACAGATACGCAGTATTTT. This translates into CASSEVYRGNTDTQYF.

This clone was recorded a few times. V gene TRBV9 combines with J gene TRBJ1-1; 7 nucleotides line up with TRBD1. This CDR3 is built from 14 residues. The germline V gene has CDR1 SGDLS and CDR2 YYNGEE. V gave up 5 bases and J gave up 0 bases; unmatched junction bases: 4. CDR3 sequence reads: CASSKTGMNTEAFF. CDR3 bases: TGTGCCAGCAGTAAGACAGGGATGAACACTGAAGCTTTCTTT.

DNA for the CDR3: TGTGCCAGCAGTCCCTTGGGAGGGTCGAGTCAGCCCCAGCATTTT. The encoded protein is CASSPLGGSSQPQHF. This chain connects TRBV27 to TRBJ1-5; D not resolved. This CDR3 contains 15 residues. Germline V gene data show CDR1 as MNHEY and CDR2 as SMNVEV (reference sequence). V was shortened by 5 bases and J by 6 bases, with 17 bases between the two germline ends.

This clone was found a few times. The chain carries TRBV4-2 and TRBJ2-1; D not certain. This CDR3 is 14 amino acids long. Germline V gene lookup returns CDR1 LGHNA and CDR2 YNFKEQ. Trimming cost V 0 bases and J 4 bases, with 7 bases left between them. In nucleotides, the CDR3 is TGTGCCAGCAGCCAAGATCGAGCATACAATGAGCAGTTCTTC. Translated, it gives CASSQDRAYNEQFF.

CDR3 protein: CASRCTGGLNSPLHF. DNA for the CDR3: TGTGCCAGCAGATGCACGGGGGGATTAAATTCACCCCTCCACTTT. V and J are TRBV11-3 and TRBJ1-6; D might be TRBD1 (5 bases). Per the germline V gene, CDR1 is SGHNT and CDR2 is YENEEA. Deletions cut 6 bases from V and 7 bases from J, with 16 bases between. The CDR3 is made up of 15 amino acids.

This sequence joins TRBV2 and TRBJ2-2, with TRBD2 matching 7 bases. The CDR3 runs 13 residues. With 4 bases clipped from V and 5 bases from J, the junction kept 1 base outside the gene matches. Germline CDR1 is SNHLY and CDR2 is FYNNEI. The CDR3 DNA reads TGTGCCAGCAGTGGGGGGGGGACCGGGGAGCTGTTTTTT. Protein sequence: CASSGGGTGELFF.

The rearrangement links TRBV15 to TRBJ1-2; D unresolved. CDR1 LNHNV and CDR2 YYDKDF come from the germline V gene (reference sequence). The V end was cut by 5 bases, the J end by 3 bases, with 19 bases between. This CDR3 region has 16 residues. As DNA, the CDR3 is TGTGCCACCAGCCCCAGAAGGGCGGGGTCGTACTATGGCTACACCTTC. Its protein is CATSPRRAGSYYGYTF.

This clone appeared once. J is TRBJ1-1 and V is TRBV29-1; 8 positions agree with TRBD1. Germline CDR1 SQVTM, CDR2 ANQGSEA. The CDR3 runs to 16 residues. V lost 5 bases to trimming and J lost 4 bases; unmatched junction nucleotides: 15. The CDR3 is CSVSQSGGGSGTEAFF. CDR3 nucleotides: TGCAGCGTTTCCCAGTCAGGGGGCGGTTCGGGCACTGAAGCTTTCTTT. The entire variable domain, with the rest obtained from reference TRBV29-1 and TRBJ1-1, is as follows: SAVISQKPSRDICQRGTSLTIQCQVDSQVTMMFWYRQQPGQSLTLIATANQGSEATYESGFVIDKFPISRPNLTFSTLTVSNMSPEDSSIYLCSVSQSGGGSGTEAFFGQGTRLTVV.